These T cell receptor beta chains were read from a single sample in a study of post-analysis software for immune sequencing data. In TCRdb, the PCR reads were re-called with MiXCR into one record per CDR3 protein. Of roughly 670,000 distinct CDR3 sequences in the sample, about 60% are singletons; the top ten hold about 11%. Material for sequencing was blood. Receptors were obtained from a girl aged 2 to 9 with multiple sclerosis. The CDR3 runs from the conserved cysteine through the conserved F or W. The D gene is left open where the match is weak. Some rows mark clone size as missing; the rest say once, few, many or name a class of expanded clone.

V gene	D gene	clone size	J gene	CDR3 DNA	CDR3 protein
TRBV5-1	NA	few	TRBJ1-2	TGCGCCAGCAGCCCTTTGACTCCCCGGGATGGCTACACCTTC	CASSPLTPRDGYTF
TRBV25-1	TRBD1	NA	TRBJ2-1	TGTGCCAGCAGTGAATCGGTGACAGGGCAAAGAGAGCAGTTCTTC	CASSESVTGQREQFF
TRBV6-5	NA	NA	TRBJ2-3	TGTGCCAGCAGTTACGGCGGGATTAGCACAGATACGCAGTATTTT	CASSYGGISTDTQYF
TRBV7-2	NA	NA	TRBJ2-7	TGTGCCAGCAGCTTAGTAGTCGGGGCAGGGTACGAGCAGTACTTC	CASSLVVGAGYEQYF
TRBV30	NA	NA	TRBJ2-3	TGTGCCTGGAGTGTAGGGGGAGGGGATACGCAGTATTTT	CAWSVGGGDTQYF
TRBV6-6	NA	NA	TRBJ1-1	TGTGCCAGCAGTTACGGCGAATCTGAAGCTTTCTTT	CASSYGESEAFF
TRBV13	NA	NA	TRBJ2-7	TGTGCCAGCAGCTCGAGACTTAAAGGAACCTACTACGAGCAGTACTTC	CASSSRLKGTYYEQYF
TRBV6-2/TRBV6-3	TRBD2	NA	TRBJ2-5	TGTGCCAGCAGCACGGGGGGGGACGGGACCCAGTACTTC	CASSTGGDGTQYF
TRBV5-1	NA	NA	TRBJ1-1	TGCGCCAGCTCATTTGATGGTGGAGGGAACACTGAAGCTTTCTTT	CASSFDGGGNTEAFF
TRBV7-2	TRBD2	NA	TRBJ2-1	TGTGCCAGCAGTCCAAGCGGGAGTAGGTACAATGAGCAGTTCTTC	CASSPSGSRYNEQFF
TRBV6-2/TRBV6-3	NA	once	TRBJ2-1	TGTGCCAGCAGTTACGGTTATGACATGGAGCAGTTCTTC	CASSYGYDMEQFF
TRBV27	TRBD1	few	TRBJ2-5	TGTGCCAGCAGTTTAATCCAGGGGGCGAGAGAGACCCAGTACTTC	CASSLIQGARETQYF
TRBV29-1	NA	few	TRBJ2-5	TGCAGCGTTGAGCCCGGACAGCAAGAGACCCAGTACTTC	CSVEPGQQETQYF
TRBV7-9	NA	many	TRBJ2-1	TGTGCCAGCAGCTTAGCGGGGGGTGAGCAGTTCTTC	CASSLAGGEQFF
TRBV20-1	TRBD1	NA	TRBJ2-5	TGCAGTGCGAGAAACGCCAAAGGGGGCGAGACCCAGTACTTC	CSARNAKGGETQYF
TRBV5-1	NA	NA	TRBJ2-7	TGCGCCAGCAGGATGACGGTAACCTACGAGCAGTACTTC	CASRMTVTYEQYF
TRBV7-2	TRBD2	NA	TRBJ2-3	TGTGCCAGCAGCTTAAGGGGGGCGCGGGGGGTACTGGGAGATACGCAGTATTTT	CASSLRGARGVLGDTQYF
TRBV3-1	TRBD2	NA	TRBJ2-3	TGTGCCAGCAGCCAGCCTTTAGCGGGGGGGTCCCTCGGGGATACGCAGGATTTT	CASSQPLAGGSLGDTQDF
TRBV20-1	NA	NA	TRBJ1-2	TGCAGTGCTAGAGATTCGGCGGGGGTTGGCTACACCTTC	CSARDSAGVGYTF
TRBV27	TRBD2	few	TRBJ2-1	TGTGCCAGCAGTCCCGGACTAGCTAATGGGCAGTTCTTC	CASSPGLANGQFF
TRBV12-3/TRBV12-4	NA	NA	TRBJ2-7	TGTGCCAGCAGCCCCCTCAAGTTCTACTACGAGCAGTACTTC	CASSPLKFYYEQYF
TRBV12-3/TRBV12-4	NA	NA	TRBJ2-5	TGTGCCAGCAGACCTCGATCCGAGGGGAGAGAGACCCAGTACTTC	CASRPRSEGRETQYF
TRBV12-3/TRBV12-4	NA	once	TRBJ2-1	TGTGCCAGCAGTTTACTCCTACCAGACAGGCGGGGGCATGAGCAGTTCTTC	CASSLLLPDRRGHEQFF
TRBV12-3/TRBV12-4	TRBD2	NA	TRBJ2-5	TGTGCCAGCAGTCCTCGGACTAGCCGGGAGACCCAGTACTTC	CASSPRTSRETQYF
TRBV29-1	TRBD1	NA	TRBJ2-3	TGCAGCGTTAGGGACAGGGGGACCACAGATACGCAGTATTTT	CSVRDRGTTDTQYF
TRBV6-1	NA	few	TRBJ2-6	TGTGCCAGCAGTGATCCAGGGACATCTGGGGCCAACGTCCTGACTTTC	CASSDPGTSGANVLTF
TRBV6-1	TRBD2	few	TRBJ2-4	TGTGCCAGCAGTGCTTTTCTAGCGGGAGAGGACAAAAACATTCAGTACTTC	CASSAFLAGEDKNIQYF
TRBV12-3/TRBV12-4	NA	few	TRBJ2-3	TGTGCCAGCAGCCTGACTAAGGCTAGCGACATCACAGATACGCAGTATTTT	CASSLTKASDITDTQYF
TRBV7-2	NA	NA	TRBJ2-5	TGTGCCAGCAGCCCCTGGATTGAAGAGACCCAGTACTTC	CASSPWIEETQYF
TRBV12-3/TRBV12-4	NA	NA	TRBJ2-5	TGTGCCAGCAGTTTTGCCACATCCCAAGAGACCCAGTACTTC	CASSFATSQETQYF
TRBV29-1	NA	once	TRBJ1-2	TGCAGCGTTGAATTAGTGGACGCTAACTATGGCTACACCTTC	CSVELVDANYGYTF
TRBV29-1	NA	NA	TRBJ1-3	TGCAGCGTTGAAGATTGGGAATGGAGTTCTGGAAACACCATATATTTT	CSVEDWEWSSGNTIYF
TRBV20-1	TRBD2	NA	TRBJ2-5	TGCAGTGCTAGAGCGGAGCGGGGGACCCAGTACTTC	CSARAERGTQYF
TRBV7-2	NA	few	TRBJ2-7	TGTGCCAGCAGCTTAGTGGGGGCTGCCTACGAGCAGTACTTC	CASSLVGAAYEQYF
TRBV5-1	TRBD2	few	TRBJ2-5	TGCGCCAGCAGCGTAACTAGCGGCTGGGGGGCAGAGACCCAGTACTTC	CASSVTSGWGAETQYF